The next 20 T cell receptor beta chains were all read from a single sample in a study of blood T cells in healthy people across ages (dated by TCRdb to between 2014 and 2016). Libraries came from 5' RACE. Instrument used: Illumina HiSeq 2500. A second roughly 6 to 12 cycle PCR used a sample-barcoded 5' primer and a J-beta primer mix. TCRdb itself trimmed the public reads at Q25 with fastp, ran MiXCR and retained productive beta chains. Each entry merges the rows of one CDR3 protein and shows their most common DNA and genes. The sample table holds over 600,000 distinct CDR3 sequences, of which more than 50% were seen once. The ten largest make up under 30% of the sample. Sequencing was carried out using blood. These receptors were obtained from a man between 35 and 55 years old in good health.

This clonotype has more than one count but fewer than ten. CDR3 nucleotide sequence: TGTGCCAGCAGCCCACGACTAGATACGCAGTATTTT. Translation gives CASSPRLDTQYF. This chain joins TRBV7-9 and TRBJ2-3; D ambiguous. The CDR3 is 12 amino acids. CDR1 is SEHNR, CDR2 FQNEAQ, per germline (reference sequence). Trimming took off 5 bases at V and 5 bases at J, with 8 bases between the two ends.

This rearrangement joins TRBV29-1 to TRBJ2-5; TRBD2 matches at 7 bases. Germline CDR1 reads SQVTM; CDR2 reads ANQGSEA. V was clipped by 3 bases and J by 11 bases; unmatched bases: 15. The CDR3 covers 14 residues. CDR3 DNA sequence: TGCAGCGTTGAGCCCCGACTAGCCATCGATAAGCAGTACTTC. Its protein product is CSVEPRLAIDKQYF. The variable domain in full, completed from reference TRBV29-1 and TRBJ2-5, reads SAVISQKPSRDICQRGTSLTIQCQVDSQVTMMFWYRQQPGQSLTLIATANQGSEATYESGFVIDKFPISRPNLTFSTLTVSNMSPEDSSIYLCSVEPRLAIDKQYFGPGTRLLVL.

This chain connects TRBV5-1 to TRBJ2-7; D may be TRBD1 (6 bases). The germline gives CDR1 SGHRS, CDR2 YFSETQ. The CDR3 covers 15 residues. The V end lost 0 bases, the J end lost 2 bases, and 12 bases lay between the germline ends. The CDR3 loop reads CASSLAVGAPYEQYF. CDR3 nucleotide sequence: TGCGCCAGCAGCTTGGCTGTGGGGGCCCCCTACGAGCAGTACTTC. The full variable domain, rest sourced from reference TRBV5-1 and TRBJ2-7, is KAGVTQTPRYLIKTRGQQVTLSCSPISGHRSVSWYQQTPGQGLQFLFEYFSETQRNKGNFPGRFSGRQFSNSRSEMNVSTLELGDSALYLCASSLAVGAPYEQYFGPGTRLTVT.

V is TRBV4-2 and J is TRBJ2-4; a possible D gene is TRBD1 (6 bases). Trimming removed 3 bases from V and 0 bases from J, with 15 bases in between. The CDR3 extends over 17 amino acids. Per germline, CDR1 LGHNA and CDR2 YNFKEQ. CDR3 bases: TGTGCCAGCAGCCAGATAAGCCAGGGGATAGCCAAAAACATTCAGTACTTC. It encodes CASSQISQGIAKNIQYF.

The V and J genes are TRBV20-1 and TRBJ2-5; tentatively, D is TRBD1 (6 bases). V was shortened by 5 bases and J by 0 bases, with 16 bases between the two germline ends. The germline V gene has CDR1 DFQATT and CDR2 SNEGSKA (reference sequence). The CDR3 extends over 15 amino acids. CDR3 in amino acids: CSALQGSAYQETQYF. CDR3 DNA sequence: TGCAGTGCTTTACAGGGATCCGCGTACCAAGAGACCCAGTACTTC.

The chain couples TRBV7-9 to TRBJ2-7; possibly TRBD1 for D (6 bases). Germline values: CDR1 SEHNR, CDR2 FQNEAQ (reference sequence). Trimming removed 4 bases at V and 4 bases at J, with 14 bases between. The CDR3 extends over 14 amino acids. CDR3 coding DNA: TGTGCCAGCAGCTCCACAGGGTTGCAATACGAGCAGTACTTC. It codes for CASSSTGLQYEQYF.

This clonotype has a handful of counts. This chain uses TRBV24-1 with TRBJ1-5; D perhaps matches TRBD1 (6 bases). Germline V CDR1 and CDR2: KGHDR, SFDVKD. This CDR3 spans 15 amino acids. V lost 5 bases to trimming and J lost 3 bases, with 13 bases between them. The CDR3 region is CATSAPTGVNQPQHF. DNA for the CDR3: TGTGCCACCAGTGCCCCGACAGGAGTCAATCAGCCCCAGCATTTT.

The chain joins TRBV20-1 to TRBJ2-1; D remains unclear. V was trimmed by 3 bases and J by 5 bases, leaving 17 bases between them. The CDR3 covers 15 residues. Germline V CDR1 and CDR2: DFQATT, SNEGSKA (reference sequence). The CDR3 bases are TGCAGTGCTAGGCCTGACATAAACCCCGACAATGAGCAGTTCTTC. It is translated as CSARPDINPDNEQFF.

The chain combines TRBV27 with TRBJ2-1; D gene uncertain. CDR1 and CDR2 (germline): MNHEY, SMNVEV (reference sequence). The CDR3 extends over 14 amino acids. Trimming took off 4 bases at V and 4 bases at J, with 11 bases between the two ends. The chain's CDR3 is CASSSHPLYNEQFF. The CDR3 nucleotides are TGTGCCAGCAGTTCCCACCCCCTTTACAATGAGCAGTTCTTC.

This clonotype was found a few times. The chain recombines TRBV27 with TRBJ2-5; possibly TRBD1 for D (6 bases). Trimming removed 6 bases at V and 3 bases at J, with 14 bases between. The CDR3 is 14 amino acids. Germline V gives CDR1 MNHEY, CDR2 SMNVEV (reference sequence). The CDR3 region has the DNA TGTGCCAGCAGCCATCAGGGGATCAAAGAGACCCAGTACTTC. It translates to CASSHQGIKETQYF.

J is TRBJ2-7 and V is TRBV10-3; D ambiguous. CDR1 ENHRY and CDR2 SYGVKD come from the germline V gene. Trimming removed 4 bases from V and 1 base from J, with 11 bases in between. The CDR3 contains 14 residues. The CDR3 spells CAISGHRDSYEQYF. CDR3 DNA sequence: TGTGCCATCAGTGGTCACAGAGATTCCTACGAGCAGTACTTC.

The V and J genes are TRBV28 and TRBJ2-1; D is tentatively TRBD1 or TRBD2 (5 bases each). Germline V lookup: CDR1 MDHEN, CDR2 SYDVKM. CDR3 length equals 14 residues. Trimming pared 8 bases from V and 5 bases from J, leaving 16 bases between. The CDR3 DNA is TGTGCCAGCGTTCGGGGCGCGGCGAACAATGAGCAGTTCTTC. As protein: CASVRGAANNEQFF.

V usage is TRBV28 and J usage is TRBJ2-5; TRBD2 matches 8 bases. The DNA end favors TRBJ2-7, so the J call may be wrong. This CDR3 region has 15 residues. Looked up from germline, CDR1 is MDHEN and CDR2 is SYDVKM. As DNA, the CDR3 is TGTGCCAGCAGGCTACCAGCGGGGGCTTCCTACGAGCAGTACTTC. Its translation is CASRLPAGASYEQYF.

The rearrangement links TRBV5-1 to TRBJ2-3; the D gene is possibly TRBD1 (6 bases). The CDR3 is made up of 15 amino acids. The germline V gene encodes CDR1 SGHRS and CDR2 YFSETQ. V was pared by 4 bases and J by 0 bases, with 12 bases between. The chain's CDR3 is CASSQDSTSTDTQYF. DNA for the CDR3: TGCGCCAGCAGCCAGGACAGTACTAGCACAGATACGCAGTATTTT.

The DNA of the CDR3 is TGCGCCAGCAGCCGGCCGACAGGGCCCACTGAAGCTTTCTTT. It yields the protein CASSRPTGPTEAFF. The genes are TRBV4-1 and TRBJ1-1; 7 nucleotides agree with TRBD1. The CDR3 loop spans 14 amino acids. From germline, CDR1 is MGHRA and CDR2 YSYEKL. J was trimmed by 4 bases and V by 4 bases; bases with no gene match: 6.

Remarks on this clonotype: The junction departs from the called germline gene at one end, perhaps through a read error. The chain recombines TRBV12-3 or TRBV12-4 with TRBJ1-6; D remains unclear. The CDR3 is 13 residues long. CDR3 sequence reads: CAGSLDIASPLHF. CDR3 bases: TGTGCCGGCAGTTTAGATATCGCTTCACCCCTCCACTTT.

This sequence joins TRBV4-2 and TRBJ1-4; D may be TRBD1 (6 bases). The V and J ends lost 3 bases and 8 bases respectively, with 19 bases between them. The germline V gene encodes CDR1 LGHNA and CDR2 YNFKEQ. The CDR3 loop spans 16 amino acids. As DNA, the CDR3 is TGTGCCAGCAGCCACCCCATCGGTAGGGGGGGAGAAAAACTGTTTTTT. Its translation: CASSHPIGRGGEKLFF.

The chain joins TRBV7-2 to TRBJ2-1; D is possibly TRBD2 (5 bases). CDR1 and CDR2 from the germline V gene are SGHTA and FQGNSA. Trimming removed 3 bases from V and 8 bases from J, with 20 bases in between. The CDR3 runs 16 residues. The CDR3 spells CASSLDEGRGTDEQFF. CDR3 DNA: TGTGCCAGCAGCTTGGACGAGGGTCGAGGAACTGATGAGCAGTTCTTC.

As DNA, the CDR3 is TGTGCCAGCAGCCACCCTCCGGTTGGGACGGGGAACACCGGGGAGCTGTTTTTT. Translated: CASSHPPVGTGNTGELFF. The chain links TRBV5-5 to TRBJ2-2; D could derive from TRBD1 or TRBD2 (5 bases each). The V gene's germline CDR1 is SGHKS and CDR2 YYEKEE (reference sequence). V gave up 4 bases and J gave up 1 base, with 20 bases separating them. CDR3 length equals 18 residues. The full variable domain, rest sourced from reference TRBV5-5 and TRBJ2-2, is DAGVTQSPTHLIKTRGQQVTLRCSPISGHKSVSWYQQVLGQGPQFIFQYYEKEERGRGNFPDRFSARQFPNYSSELNVNALLLGDSALYLCASSHPPVGTGNTGELFFGEGSRLTVL.

The J gene is TRBJ2-7, the V gene TRBV12-3 or TRBV12-4; 11 nucleotides agree with TRBD1. This CDR3 has 16 residues. J gave up 3 bases and V 6 bases, and 10 bases lay outside the gene matches. Here the CDR3 reads CASRNMGGQGGYEQYF. CDR3 bases: TGTGCCAGCAGGAATATGGGGGGACAGGGGGGCTACGAGCAGTACTTC.